This T cell receptor (beta chain) was sequenced in a study of cytomegalovirus exposure and HLA in healthy donors. With V trimmed by 4 bases and J by 0 bases, 5 bases remained unmatched. The CDR3 contains 15 residues. CDR1 SGHNT and CDR2 YYREEE come from the germline V gene (reference sequence). A word on this clone: Its target is unknown.

Study-level points and caveats: Among TCR beta chains, those listed as cytomegalovirus-associated numbered some 160.

PCR involved 60 Vbeta and 13 Jbeta primers. Clones were sequenced by immunoSEQ multiplex PCR, and TCRdb holds only the in-frame ones, with some missing. The table has roughly 180,000 clones, 70% to 90% seen once; the top ten hold roughly 10%. Sequenced: PBMCs. The sequence was collected from a man younger than 35 in good health and CMV-seropositive. The gene calls are TRBV5-4 and TRBJ2-3; TRBD2 aligns across 7 bases. The CDR3 region has the DNA TGTGCCAGCAGCCACCCTAGCGGCAGCACAGATACGCAGTATTTT. Translated: CASSHPSGSTDTQYF.